The rows below give T cell receptor beta chains drawn from one sample of a study of monozygotic twins with inflammatory bowel disease. TCRdb reworked the 5' RACE reads into one entry per CDR3 protein, no DNA. The specimen's table records about 160,000 distinct CDR3 sequences. Sequenced input: blood. These receptor sequences come from a human donor with ulcerative colitis or Crohn's disease, or a healthy co-twin of an affected twin (not recorded which). CDR3s include the opening cysteine and the closing phenylalanine or tryptophan.

TRBV28	TRBJ2-4	CASRGTGFSAKNMQYF
TRBV5-1	TRBJ2-6	CASSLGETTAF
TRBV5-1	TRBJ2-1	CASSLASTSGYNEQFF
TRBV6-1	TRBJ2-7	CASRPQPWSGHEQYF
TRBV7-2	TRBJ2-7	CASSLVFEQYF
TRBV5-1	TRBJ1-4	CASSTRTGATNEKLFF
TRBV7-9	TRBJ2-5	CAGGKLAGVSQETQYF
TRBV20-1	TRBJ1-4	CSARGGRDEKLFF
TRBV7-6	TRBJ2-7	CASSPGGLGYEQYF
TRBV7-6	TRBJ1-1	CASSLGAYPATEAFF
TRBV5-1	TRBJ2-3	CASRSGTSGSTDTQYF
TRBV18	TRBJ1-2	CASLDSNYGYTF
TRBV14	TRBJ2-4	CASSQVHGNIQYF
TRBV18	TRBJ2-5	CASSRGLAGGPLEETQYF
TRBV30	TRBJ2-7	CAWRDTGVEQYF
TRBV12-3/TRBV12-4	TRBJ2-7	CASSLDSVTYEQYF
TRBV5-5	TRBJ2-7	CASSRGQGAYEQYF
TRBV27	TRBJ2-1	CASRGLYNEQFF
TRBV20-1	TRBJ2-7	CSARQGSGVIEQYF
TRBV30	TRBJ1-1	CAWRTGGNTEAFF
TRBV3-1	TRBJ2-1	CASSQVVVSGYNEQFF
TRBV12-3/TRBV12-4	TRBJ1-4	CASSLAGTEKLFF
TRBV20-1	TRBJ1-1	CSAAPIAVGGAFF
TRBV12-3/TRBV12-4	TRBJ2-5	CASRPGQETQYF
TRBV5-1	TRBJ2-1	CASSPDRLAGGTEQFF
TRBV5-4	TRBJ1-2	CASSGRDYGYTF
TRBV18	TRBJ2-3	CASSPFAAASTDTQYF
TRBV15	TRBJ2-5	CATSRDSGTSGGGTQYF
TRBV12-3/TRBV12-4	TRBJ2-3	CASSLEGGDLTDTQYF
TRBV3-1	TRBJ1-4	CASSQDRARGEKLFF
TRBV20-1	TRBJ2-1	CSARIAGGPNNEQFF
TRBV19	TRBJ1-6	CASSPQGRVDSPLHF
TRBV5-1	TRBJ1-5	CASSLEGSDQPQHF
TRBV5-1	TRBJ1-6	CASRWGVGNSPLHF
TRBV7-6	TRBJ2-1	CASSPLTGAPIF
TRBV6-2/TRBV6-3	TRBJ1-2	CASSPLVVRQGLPNYGYTF
TRBV3-1	TRBJ1-4	CASSLDGQADLFF
TRBV28	TRBJ2-7	CASRPGTGVDYEQYF
TRBV29-1	TRBJ2-2	CSVEAVGNHRPGELFF
TRBV15	TRBJ2-3	CATSRQGPDTQYF
TRBV5-1	TRBJ1-2	CASSTDLDREAGYTF
TRBV9	TRBJ1-3	CASSPSLQGAAENTIYF
TRBV27	TRBJ2-7	CASSSSIYEQYF
TRBV6-2/TRBV6-3	TRBJ1-1	CASSYLVGTEAFF
TRBV27	TRBJ2-1	CASSLSASGSKEQFF